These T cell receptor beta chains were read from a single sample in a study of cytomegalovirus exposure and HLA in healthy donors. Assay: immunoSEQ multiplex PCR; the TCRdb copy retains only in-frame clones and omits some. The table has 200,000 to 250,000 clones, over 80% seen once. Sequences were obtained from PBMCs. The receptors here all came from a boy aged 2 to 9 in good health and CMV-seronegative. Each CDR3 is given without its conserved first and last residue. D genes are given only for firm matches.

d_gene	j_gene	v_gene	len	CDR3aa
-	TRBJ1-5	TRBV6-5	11	ASSYRGGQPQH
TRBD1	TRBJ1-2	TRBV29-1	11	SVRTGPIYGYT
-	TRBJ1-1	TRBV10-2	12	ASTPAGGRTEAF
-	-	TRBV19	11	ASSMGPSYEQY
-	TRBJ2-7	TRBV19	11	ASSHPTGYEQY
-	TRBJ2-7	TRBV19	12	ASSFRGRAYEQY
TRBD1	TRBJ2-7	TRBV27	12	ASGPGTGRYEQY
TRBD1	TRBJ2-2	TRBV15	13	ATNERTGSTGELF
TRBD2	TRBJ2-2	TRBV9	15	ASSVGLAGASTGELF
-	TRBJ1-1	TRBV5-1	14	ASSWGAAGYDTEAF
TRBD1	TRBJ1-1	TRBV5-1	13	ASSLQGTRGTEAF
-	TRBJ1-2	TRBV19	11	ASSIGPGRGYT
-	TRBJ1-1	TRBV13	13	ASSVGLEEWTEAF
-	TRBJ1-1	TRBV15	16	ATSREGDRQGMNTEAF
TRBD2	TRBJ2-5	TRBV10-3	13	AISDSWEGQETQY
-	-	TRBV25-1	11	ASSTGGGNEQY
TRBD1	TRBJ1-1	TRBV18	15	ASSRWTGEIVNTEAF
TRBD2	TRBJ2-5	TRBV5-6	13	ASSLATSGEETQY
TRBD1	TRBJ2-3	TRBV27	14	ASSLLAGGSTDTQY
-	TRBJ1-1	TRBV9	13	ASSLPTGGDTEAF
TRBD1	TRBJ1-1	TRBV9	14	ASSVGTGEGNTEAF
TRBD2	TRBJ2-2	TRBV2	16	ASRVGLAGGPGPGELF
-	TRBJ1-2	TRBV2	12	ASTEGRGAHGYT
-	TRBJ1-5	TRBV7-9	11	ASSSSTNQPQH
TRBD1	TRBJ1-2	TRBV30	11	AFNRGSNYGYT
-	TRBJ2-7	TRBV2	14	ASSPVSGTGYYEQY
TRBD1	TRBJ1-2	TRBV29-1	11	SAPGQGDYGYT
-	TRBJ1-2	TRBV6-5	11	ASSPTPRCGYT
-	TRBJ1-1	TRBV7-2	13	ASSLAGGLNTEAF
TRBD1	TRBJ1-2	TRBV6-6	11	ASSRDRGRGYT
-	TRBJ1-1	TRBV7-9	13	ASTDLQGRNTEAF
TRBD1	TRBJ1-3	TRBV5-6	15	ASSLGQGTATGNTIY
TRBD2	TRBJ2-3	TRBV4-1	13	ASSQVGLHTDTQY
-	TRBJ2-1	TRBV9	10	ASSGLGDEQF
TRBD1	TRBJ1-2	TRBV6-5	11	ASRTGTGNGYT
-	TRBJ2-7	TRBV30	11	AWSVGDFYEQY
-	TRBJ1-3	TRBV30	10	AWSPLGNTIY
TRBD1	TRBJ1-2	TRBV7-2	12	ASSFYAGGDGYT
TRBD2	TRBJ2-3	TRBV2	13	ATSIGQRGADTQY
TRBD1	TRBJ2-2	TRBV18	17	ASSPTMRPGQGSPGELF
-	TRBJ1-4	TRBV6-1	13	ASSHLGGAGEKLF
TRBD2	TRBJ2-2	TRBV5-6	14	ASSLGLAGITGELF
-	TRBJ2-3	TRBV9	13	ASSEGTSGTDTQY
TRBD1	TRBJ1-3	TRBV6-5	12	ASRVDRVGNTIY
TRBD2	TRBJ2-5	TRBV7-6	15	ASSLLGAGDTKETQY
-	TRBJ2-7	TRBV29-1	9	SVELSYEQY
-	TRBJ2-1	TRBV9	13	ASSVNGISVDEQF
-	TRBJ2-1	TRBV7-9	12	ASSFSVSYNEQF
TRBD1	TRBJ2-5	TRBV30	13	AWSVLVSRGETQY
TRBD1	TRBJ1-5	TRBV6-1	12	ASSTDRVDQPQH
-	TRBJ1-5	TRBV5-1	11	ASSWGVGQPQH
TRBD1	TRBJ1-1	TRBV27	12	ASRPQGKNTEAF
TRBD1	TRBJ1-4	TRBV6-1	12	ASSGNRGVEKLF
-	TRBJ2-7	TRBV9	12	ASSVDNGPYEQY
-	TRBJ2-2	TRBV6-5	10	ASSGATGELF
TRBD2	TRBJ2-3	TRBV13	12	ASSLGTSEDTQY
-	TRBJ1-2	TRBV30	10	AWSPGNAGYT